This entry describes one T cell receptor beta chain. This receptor's antigen is unknown. No per-base quality is available; no much larger clone lies one base away. The CDR3 holds 15 amino acids from the cysteine to the phenylalanine. The read is trimmed to its CDR3 DNA, 45 bases read in frame from base 1. Deletion took 1 base off V and 7 bases off J, with a span of 17 bases between the germline ends. Looking up the germline V gene yields CDR1 SGHDT and CDR2 YYEEEE. PBMCs were isolated by Ficoll-Paque density gradient centrifugation. TCRdb names Illumina NovaSeq 6000 as the instrument used. cDNA libraries for TCRalpha and TCRbeta were prepared by 5'RACE using constant-segment primers, with sample barcodes and unique molecular identifiers added. RNA was extracted from every sample with Trizol reagent. Amplification of the libraries took two PCR steps, and the second step added a second sample barcode plus Illumina TruSeq adapters. Sequencing of the libraries was done on an Illumina NovaSeq, producing 2 x 150 bp paired-end reads. The authors' pipeline ran thus. The reads were demultiplexed and collapsed into UMI-guided consensus sequences using migec v1.2.7. Using mixcr v2.1.11, the UMI consensuses were aligned to TRA and TRB V and J templates and assembled into clonotypes. Expanded or contracted clonotypes were those called significant by both edgeR and NoisET, with noise models trained on biological replicates. For edgeR calls, a false discovery rate-adjusted p below 0.01 and a log2 fold-change threshold of 1 were applied. PCA with hierarchical clustering of max-normalized trajectories of the 1000 most abundant clonotypes was used as exploratory dynamics analysis. The CD4 or CD8 phenotype of responding clones was assigned using the separately sequenced CD4+ and CD8+ repertoires. TCRdb's own reprocessing of the public reads used fastp at Q25 and MiXCR and kept productive beta chains. Each record represents a unique CDR3 protein, reported with the most common genes and DNA among its rows. These V and J calls originate from TCRdb's pipeline instead of the authors' own analysis. The table for this sample lists under 250,000 distinct CDR3 sequences; 15% of them were counted only once. The ten biggest clones cover approximately 2.1% of the sample.

This record belongs to a study of T-cell memory formation after mild COVID-19 (dated by TCRdb to the early 2020s). For the study in its entirety: TCR sequence clusters from the two donors were found to be largely donor specific. In two donors, T-cell clones that expanded and contracted after mild COVID-19 were followed by sequencing TCRalpha and TCRbeta repertoires longitudinally. The cohort was made up of two young adult volunteers, one female and one male, who were previously healthy. The paper's findings and limits, for the study overall: Some responding clones were detected in pre-infection memory, suggesting pre-existing cross-reactive memory T cells joined the SARS-CoV-2 response. Contracting CD4+ clones turned up mainly in the CM and EM memory subsets, whereas EMRA was where CD8+ clones were enriched. From day 15 to 85, contracting clones showed balanced CD4/CD8 phenotypes, whereas a second wave of clones that expanded from day 15 to 37 leaned towards CD4+. The study covered only a couple of mild cases, and larger cohorts including severe cases with pre-infection samples were considered necessary. SARS-CoV-2 specificity was not confirmed for the second-wave clones peaking on day 37.

Sequenced sample: PBMCs or a T cell subset sorted from them (not recorded which). Recombination connected TRBV5-6 to TRBJ1-2; the D gene cannot be named for sure. This clonotype was obtained from an adult woman who had mild COVID-19 (a few samples of this study predate the infection). The sample titles of this study are shuffled in the database, so cell type and time point are left out; the donor was told from shared clones. The CDR3 is CASSLRGRFGLGYTF. The nucleotide sequence is given as TGTGCCAGCAGCTTGCGTGGCAGGTTCGGGCTTGGCTACACCTTC.